The 3 T cell receptor beta chains listed next were all sequenced from one sample in a study of shared clonotypes between healthy human individuals. Measured with immunoSEQ multiplex PCR; TCRdb has only the in-frame clones, and not every one. This table has about 2.4 million clones, approximately 93% appearing once. Sequencing input: naive CD4+ T cells from PBMCs. Subset specified: CD45RA+ positively selected. These receptors were obtained from a man younger than 30 in good health. Some clones in this sample may be carry-over from other donors' samples.

The V and J genes are TRBV7-9 and TRBJ2-7, with D hard to call. Germline CDR1 and CDR2: SEHNR and FQNEAQ (reference sequence). V was cut by 2 bases and J by 3 bases, with 11 bases left in between. The CDR3 spans 14 residues. The CDR3 coding sequence is TGTGCCAGCAGCTTAATCGCTAGTTTCTACGAGCAGTACTTC. As protein: CASSLIASFYEQYF.

In this sample, this clone turned up a few times. The genes are TRBV4-1 and TRBJ1-2, with D perhaps TRBD1 (6 bases). V dropped 1 base and J dropped 3 bases, with 9 bases sitting between them. Per germline, CDR1 MGHRA and CDR2 YSYEKL. The CDR3 has 14 residues. This CDR3 is CASSQVDSYYGYTF. The CDR3 DNA sequence: TGCGCCAGCAGCCAAGTGGACAGCTACTATGGCTACACCTTC.

The chain employs TRBV7-2 and TRBJ2-4, with D perhaps matching TRBD2 (6 bases). Germline CDR1 and CDR2: SGHTA and FQGNSA. CDR3 size: 13 residues. V was cut by 1 base and J by 15 bases, with 16 bases left in between. Written as DNA, the CDR3 is TGTGCCAGCAGCTTAGAGTGGGACTCCAATGGGTACTTC. Its translation: CASSLEWDSNGYF.